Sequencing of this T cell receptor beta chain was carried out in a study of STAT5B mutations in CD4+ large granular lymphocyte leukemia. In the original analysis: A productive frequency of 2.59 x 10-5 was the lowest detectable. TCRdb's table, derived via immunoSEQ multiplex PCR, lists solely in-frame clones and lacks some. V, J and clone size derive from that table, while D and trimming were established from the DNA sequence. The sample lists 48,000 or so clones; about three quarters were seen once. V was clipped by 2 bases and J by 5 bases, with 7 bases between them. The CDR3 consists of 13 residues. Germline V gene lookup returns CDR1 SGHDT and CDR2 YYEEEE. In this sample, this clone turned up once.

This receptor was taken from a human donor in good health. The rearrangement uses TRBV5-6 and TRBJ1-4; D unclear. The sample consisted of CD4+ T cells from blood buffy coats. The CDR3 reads CASSFWENEKLFF. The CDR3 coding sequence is TGTGCCAGCAGCTTCTGGGAAAATGAAAAACTGTTTTTT.